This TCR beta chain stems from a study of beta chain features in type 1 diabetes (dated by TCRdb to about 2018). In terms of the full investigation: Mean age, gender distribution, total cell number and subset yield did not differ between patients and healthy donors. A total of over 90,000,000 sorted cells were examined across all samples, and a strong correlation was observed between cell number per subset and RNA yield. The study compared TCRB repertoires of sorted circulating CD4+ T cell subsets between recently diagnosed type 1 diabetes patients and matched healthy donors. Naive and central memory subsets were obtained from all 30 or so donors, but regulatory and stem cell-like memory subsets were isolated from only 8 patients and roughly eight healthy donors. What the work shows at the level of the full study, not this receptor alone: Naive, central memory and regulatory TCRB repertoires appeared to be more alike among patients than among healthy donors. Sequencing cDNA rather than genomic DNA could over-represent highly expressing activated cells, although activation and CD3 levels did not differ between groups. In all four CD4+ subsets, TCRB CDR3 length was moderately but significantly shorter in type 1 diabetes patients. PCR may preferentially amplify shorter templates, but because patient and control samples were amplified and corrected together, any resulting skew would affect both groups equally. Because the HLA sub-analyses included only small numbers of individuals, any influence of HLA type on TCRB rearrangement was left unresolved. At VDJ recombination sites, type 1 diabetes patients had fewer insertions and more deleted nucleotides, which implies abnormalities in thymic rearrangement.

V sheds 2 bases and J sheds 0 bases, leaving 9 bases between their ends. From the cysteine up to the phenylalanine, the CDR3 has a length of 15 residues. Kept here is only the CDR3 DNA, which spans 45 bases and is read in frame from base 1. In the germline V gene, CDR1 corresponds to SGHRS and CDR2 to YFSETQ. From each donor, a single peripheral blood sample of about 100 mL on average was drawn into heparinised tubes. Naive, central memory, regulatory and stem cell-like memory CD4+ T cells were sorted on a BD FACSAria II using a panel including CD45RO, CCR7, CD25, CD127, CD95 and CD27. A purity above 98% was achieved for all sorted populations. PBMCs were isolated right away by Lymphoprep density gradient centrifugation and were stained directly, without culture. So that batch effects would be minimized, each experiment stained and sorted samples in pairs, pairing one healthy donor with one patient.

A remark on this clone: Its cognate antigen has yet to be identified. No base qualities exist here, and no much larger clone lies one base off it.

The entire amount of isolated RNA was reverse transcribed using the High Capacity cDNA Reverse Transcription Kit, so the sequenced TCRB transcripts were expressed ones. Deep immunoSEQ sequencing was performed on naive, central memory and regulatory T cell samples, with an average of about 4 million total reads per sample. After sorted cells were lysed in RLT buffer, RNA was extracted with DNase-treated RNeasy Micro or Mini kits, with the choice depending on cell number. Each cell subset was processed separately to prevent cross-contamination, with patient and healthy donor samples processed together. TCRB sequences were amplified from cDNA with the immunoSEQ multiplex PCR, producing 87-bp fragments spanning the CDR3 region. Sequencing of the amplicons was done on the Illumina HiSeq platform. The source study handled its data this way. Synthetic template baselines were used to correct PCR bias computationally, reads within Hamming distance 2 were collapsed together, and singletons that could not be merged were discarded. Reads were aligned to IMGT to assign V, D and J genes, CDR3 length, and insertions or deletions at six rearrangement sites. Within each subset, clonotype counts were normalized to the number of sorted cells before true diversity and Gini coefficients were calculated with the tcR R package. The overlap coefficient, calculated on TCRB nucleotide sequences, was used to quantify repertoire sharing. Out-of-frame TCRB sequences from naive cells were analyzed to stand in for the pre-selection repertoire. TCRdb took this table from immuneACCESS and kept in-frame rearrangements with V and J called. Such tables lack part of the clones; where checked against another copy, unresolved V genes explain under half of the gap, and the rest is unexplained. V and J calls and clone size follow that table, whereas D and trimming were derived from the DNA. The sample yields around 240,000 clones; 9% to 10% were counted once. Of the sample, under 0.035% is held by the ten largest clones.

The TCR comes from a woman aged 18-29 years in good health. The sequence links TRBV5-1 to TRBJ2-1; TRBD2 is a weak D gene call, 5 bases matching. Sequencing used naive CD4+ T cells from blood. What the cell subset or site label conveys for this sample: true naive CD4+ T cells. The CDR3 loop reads CASSLAVSSYNEQFF. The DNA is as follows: TGCGCCAGCAGCTTAGCGGTGAGCTCCTACAATGAGCAGTTCTTC.